The 32 T cell receptor beta chains listed next were all sequenced from one sample in a study of T cell changes during pregnancy in multiple sclerosis. The protocol was immunoSEQ multiplex PCR, while the TCRdb copy is restricted to in-frame clones and leaves out a portion. In the table there are under 100,000 clones, approximately 94% of which are singletons. This material consisted of peripheral blood, taken in the third trimester of pregnancy. These receptors were taken from a female donor with multiple sclerosis, enrolled in a pregnancy study.

This clone appeared a single time. One end of the junction is discordant with germline, which a read error may explain. The chain is built from TRBV7-7 and TRBJ2-6, with a weak D call TRBD2 (6 bases). From germline, CDR1 is SSHAT and CDR2 FNYEAQ (reference sequence). The CDR3 loop spans 18 amino acids. The CDR3: CASSPAGTLVAGANVLTF. CDR3 nucleotide sequence: TGTGCTAGCAGCCCCGCGGGGACGTTGGTAGCTGGGGCCAACGTCCTGACTTTC.

The chain links TRBV6-6 to TRBJ1-1; 7 nucleotides agree with TRBD1. The junction had 3 bases not matched to a gene; V was cut back by 5 bases and J by 0 bases. The CDR3 spans 14 residues. In germline, CDR1 is MNHNY, CDR2 SVGAGI (reference sequence). The CDR3 sequence: CASSMGQMNTEAFF. The CDR3 nucleotides read TGTGCCAGCAGTATGGGACAGATGAACACTGAAGCTTTCTTT.

Only one count was recorded for this clone. V is TRBV18 and J is TRBJ1-6; D perhaps matches TRBD1 (5 bases). CDR1 and CDR2 (germline): KGHSH, LQKENI. The CDR3 has 17 residues. Trimming took off 3 bases at V and 0 bases at J, with 12 bases between the two ends. CDR3 region: CASSPQGPSSYNSPLHF. CDR3 sequence (DNA): TGTGCCAGCTCACCTCAGGGTCCCAGCTCCTATAATTCACCCCTCCACTTT.

As to this clone: The junction departs from the called germline gene at one end, perhaps through a read error. The chain is built from TRBV7-9 and TRBJ1-1, with 7 positions matching TRBD1. The germline CDR1 and CDR2 sequences are SEHNR and FQNEAQ (reference sequence). This CDR3 comprises 18 residues. CDR3 in DNA: TGTGCCAGCAGCTTAGGCGTGCGGGACAGCCAGTTGAAGACTGAAGCTTTCTTT. Translating gives CASSLGVRDSQLKTEAFF.

The rearrangement links TRBV4-1 to TRBJ1-1, with a tentative D call TRBD1 (5 bases). Trimming stripped 4 bases from V and 3 bases from J, with 18 bases between. In germline, CDR1 is MGHRA, CDR2 YSYEKL. The CDR3 sequence is 16 residues long. CDR3 region: CASSLTPGPGDTEAFF. In DNA form, the CDR3 reads TGCGCCAGCAGCCTTACCCCGGGACCGGGAGACACTGAAGCTTTCTTT.

The chain links TRBV18 to TRBJ1-6; 8 bases are a match to TRBD1. V was clipped by 3 bases and J by 0 bases; unmatched bases: 1. The V gene's germline CDR1 is KGHSH and CDR2 LQKENI. This CDR3 region has 16 residues. The CDR3 loop reads CASSPTGGSYNSPLHF. Here the CDR3 DNA reads TGTGCCAGCTCACCTACAGGGGGCTCCTATAATTCACCCCTCCACTTT.

This chain links TRBV7-6 with TRBJ1-1, with 8 bases matching TRBD1. J was trimmed by 6 bases and V by 5 bases; bases with no gene match: 5. The CDR3 loop spans 13 amino acids. Germline CDR1 SGHVS, CDR2 FNYEAQ. As DNA, the CDR3 is TGTGCCAGCAGCCCCCAGGGGGCGCCTGAAGCTTTCTTT. Translated: CASSPQGAPEAFF. The full variable domain, rest sourced from reference TRBV7-6 and TRBJ1-1, is GAGVSQSPRYKVTKRGQDVALRCDPISGHVSLYWYRQALGQGPEFLTYFNYEAQQDKSGLPNDRFSAERPEGSISTLTIQRTEQRDSAMYRCASSPQGAPEAFFGQGTRLTVV.

This clone was picked up one time. V usage is TRBV25-1 and J usage is TRBJ2-2; 10 bases are a match to TRBD1. Germline trimming cut 1 base from V and 4 bases from J; bases unmatched to any gene: 3. From germline, CDR1 is MGHDK and CDR2 SYGVNS. The CDR3 totals 16 residues. For the CDR3, the DNA is TGTGCCAGCAGTGAATTGGGACAGGGGTTCACCGGGGAGCTGTTTTTT. Its protein product is CASSELGQGFTGELFF.

V gene TRBV2 combines with J gene TRBJ2-7; D ambiguous. V lost 7 bases, J lost 0 bases, and 7 bases lay in between. Germline V lookup: CDR1 SNHLY, CDR2 FYNNEI. The CDR3 covers 12 residues. CDR3 in amino acids: CASKYSSYEQYF. As DNA, the CDR3 is TGTGCCAGCAAGTATAGCTCCTACGAGCAGTACTTC.

The rearrangement joins TRBV2 to TRBJ1-1; no clear D. There are 13 residues in the CDR3. Germline V gene sequence: CDR1 SNHLY, CDR2 FYNNEI. V lost 1 base to trimming and J lost 5 bases, with 8 bases between them. The CDR3 sequence: CASSEVTGTEAFF. Here the CDR3 DNA reads TGTGCCAGCAGTGAAGTGACGGGGACTGAAGCTTTCTTT.

The chain has TRBV19 and TRBJ2-6, with no clear D. Germline V gene sequence: CDR1 LNHDA, CDR2 SQIVND (reference sequence). Trimming pared 1 base from V and 2 bases from J, leaving 3 bases between. The CDR3 spans 14 residues. CDR3 region: CASSIGPGANVLTF. DNA of the CDR3: TGTGCCAGTAGTATAGGGCCTGGGGCCAACGTCCTGACTTTC.

The V call is TRBV29-1, the J call TRBJ2-7; D perhaps matches TRBD1 (6 bases). Between the trimmed V and J ends, which lost 7 bases and 6 bases, there was a span of 19 bases. There are 13 residues in the CDR3. Per the germline V gene, CDR1 is SQVTM and CDR2 is ANQGSEA. The CDR3 protein is CSANTGSSGEQYF. For the CDR3, the DNA is TGCAGCGCAAATACAGGGTCTTCGGGCGAGCAGTACTTC.

V usage is TRBV4-2 and J usage is TRBJ1-1, with 8 bases fitting TRBD1. This CDR3 has 15 amino acids. Looked up from germline, CDR1 is LGHNA and CDR2 is YNFKEQ. The junction had 3 bases not matched to a gene; V was cut back by 0 bases and J by 3 bases. The CDR3 DNA is TGTGCCAGCAGCCAAGAGGCAGGGGGCTACACTGAAGCTTTCTTT. Its translation: CASSQEAGGYTEAFF.

A remark on this clone: One junction end disagrees with the germline gene, perhaps due to a read error. The chain employs TRBV7-7 and TRBJ1-6; perhaps TRBD1 as D (5 bases). This CDR3 has 15 residues. Germline CDR1 is SSHAT and CDR2 is FNYEAQ (reference sequence). CDR3 bases: TGTGCTAGCAGCTTAACAGGTCGCCTGGGTTCACCCCTCCACTTT. Its translation: CASSLTGRLGSPLHF. The full variable domain, its missing parts supplied by reference TRBV7-7 and TRBJ1-6, is GAGVSQSPRYKVTKRGQDVTLRCDPISSHATLYWYQQALGQGPEFLTYFNYEAQPDKSGLPSDRFSAERPEGSISTLTIQRTEQRDSAMYRCASSLTGRLGSPLHFGNGTRLTVT.

This chain connects TRBV7-3 to TRBJ2-1, with D maybe TRBD2 (6 bases). CDR1 and CDR2 (germline): SGHTA, FQGTGA. V was pared by 1 base and J by 0 bases, with 16 bases between. The CDR3 consists of 18 residues. The CDR3 reads CASSLRGSSAGSYNEQFF. CDR3 in DNA: TGTGCCAGCAGCTTAAGGGGGTCTAGCGCTGGCTCCTACAATGAGCAGTTCTTC.

V and J are TRBV7-9 and TRBJ2-3, with 10 bases matching TRBD2. Germline-derived CDR1 and CDR2 are SEHNR and FQNEAQ (reference sequence). There are 15 residues in the CDR3. The V segment lost 8 bases and the J segment 1 base; nucleotides outside the gene matches: 6. CDR3 sequence: CASFLGTSGTDTQYF. The CDR3 DNA follows: TGTGCCAGCTTCTTAGGGACTAGCGGCACAGATACGCAGTATTTT.

This sequence joins TRBV5-6 and TRBJ1-2; D perhaps matches TRBD1 (6 bases). CDR1 SGHDT and CDR2 YYEEEE come from the germline V gene. CDR3 length: 12 residues. V dropped 0 bases and J dropped 7 bases, with 7 bases sitting between them. As DNA, the CDR3 is TGTGCCAGCAGCTTGGACAGGGTTGGCTACACCTTC. Protein: CASSLDRVGYTF.

About this clone itself: This sample also contains other DNA sequences that code for the same CDR3. This chain connects TRBV5-6 to TRBJ1-1, with D possibly TRBD1 on 5 matching bases. Trimming removed 0 bases at V and 3 bases at J, with 6 bases between. Germline assignment: CDR1 SGHDT and CDR2 YYEEEE. The CDR3 runs 13 residues. CDR3 loop: CASSLGGDTEAFF. CDR3 DNA sequence: TGTGCCAGCAGCTTGGGGGGGGACACTGAAGCTTTCTTT.

The chain recombines TRBV5-1 with TRBJ2-7; D is possibly TRBD2 (6 bases). Trimming removed 4 bases from V and 6 bases from J, with 17 bases in between. The CDR3 covers 14 residues. From germline, CDR1 is SGHRS and CDR2 YFSETQ. The CDR3 DNA reads TGCGCCAGCAGCCTTGGGACGGAGGGTGCCGAGCAGTACTTC. It yields the protein CASSLGTEGAEQYF.

The gene calls are TRBV19 and TRBJ2-5; 9 bases are shared with TRBD2. The V gene's germline CDR1 is LNHDA and CDR2 SQIVND (reference sequence). Trimming at V came to 2 bases and at J to 4 bases, leaving 5 bases not matched to a gene. The CDR3 has 15 residues. The CDR3 region is CASSIPSGGSETQYF. The CDR3, as DNA: TGTGCCAGTAGTATACCCAGCGGGGGGTCAGAGACCCAGTACTTC.

The V gene is TRBV2, the J gene TRBJ1-5; maybe TRBD1 (6 bases). Trimming left V 10 bases short and J 2 bases short, with 15 bases between. The V gene's germline CDR1 is SNHLY and CDR2 FYNNEI. The CDR3 sequence is 14 residues long. CDR3 protein: CATSTGWGNQPQHF. CDR3 in DNA: TGTGCCACCTCGACAGGCTGGGGCAATCAGCCCCAGCATTTT.

The gene calls are TRBV9 and TRBJ1-6, with D possibly TRBD1 on 5 matching bases. Germline CDR1 and CDR2: SGDLS and YYNGEE. This CDR3 region has 17 residues. V was cut by 4 bases and J by 7 bases, with 21 bases left in between. DNA of the CDR3: TGTGCCAGCAGCAAGACGGGCTTGGGGCTTGGGAATTCACCCCTCCACTTT. Translating gives CASSKTGLGLGNSPLHF.

The chain employs TRBV5-1 and TRBJ2-2, with D possibly matching TRBD2 (5 bases). V was pared by 0 bases and J by 6 bases, with 9 bases between. Germline CDR1 SGHRS, CDR2 YFSETQ. The CDR3 loop spans 14 amino acids. The CDR3 is CASSLALGAGELFF. CDR3 DNA sequence: TGCGCCAGCAGCTTGGCCTTGGGAGCCGGGGAGCTGTTTTTT.

This chain connects TRBV6-1 to TRBJ1-5; possibly TRBD1 for D (6 bases). CDR3 size: 14 residues. Trimming shortened V by 2 bases and J by 5 bases, and 10 bases separated the two germline ends. Germline values: CDR1 MNHNS, CDR2 SASEGT. DNA of the CDR3: TGTGCCAGCAGTGAACAGGGGAACTATCAGCCCCAGCATTTT. Translated, it gives CASSEQGNYQPQHF.

V gene TRBV5-8 combines with J gene TRBJ2-7; D is possibly TRBD1 (5 bases). The CDR3 covers 15 residues. V was cut by 2 bases and J by 0 bases, with 12 bases left in between. Germline V gives CDR1 SGHTS, CDR2 YDEGEE. CDR3: CASSLGVSSSYEQYF. The DNA for the CDR3 is TGTGCCAGCAGCTTAGGGGTTTCGAGCTCCTACGAGCAGTACTTC. Variable domain in full (rest from reference TRBV5-8 and TRBJ2-7): EAGVTQSPTHLIKTRGQQATLRCSPISGHTSVYWYQQALGLGLQFLLWYDEGEERNRGNFPPRFSGRQFPNYSSELNVNALELEDSALYLCASSLGVSSSYEQYFGPGTRLTVT.

The CDR3, as DNA: TGTGCCAGCAGCGCCCGACAGTGGAAGGAGCAGTTCTTC. Its translation: CASSARQWKEQFF. The chain is built from TRBV7-3 and TRBJ2-1; D is perhaps TRBD1 (5 bases). V was cut by 5 bases and J by 10 bases, with 15 bases left in between. The germline gives CDR1 SGHTA, CDR2 FQGTGA. The CDR3 consists of 13 residues.

The chain carries TRBV19 and TRBJ1-1, with 10 bases matching TRBD1. The ends lost 0 bases at V and 4 bases at J; junction bases unmatched: 8. CDR1 and CDR2 from the germline V gene are LNHDA and SQIVND (reference sequence). The CDR3 spans 17 residues. The CDR3: CASSIDLETGGSTEAFF. The CDR3 bases are TGTGCCAGTAGTATAGATCTAGAGACAGGGGGCTCCACTGAAGCTTTCTTT.

The chain employs TRBV19 and TRBJ2-3; TRBD1 agrees at 8 bases. V was clipped by 7 bases and J by 7 bases; unmatched bases: 7. The V gene's germline CDR1 is LNHDA and CDR2 SQIVND (reference sequence). CDR3 length equals 13 residues. The CDR3 reads CASTAGTGHTQYF. CDR3 nucleotides: TGTGCCAGTACCGCCGGGACAGGTCATACGCAGTATTTT.

This rearrangement joins TRBV11-2 to TRBJ1-1; a possible D gene is TRBD1 (6 bases). Germline V gene sequence: CDR1 SGHAT, CDR2 FQNNGV. This CDR3 contains 18 residues. The V gene lost 1 base and the J gene lost 0 bases, with 18 bases spanning the gap. CDR3 sequence: CASSLVGGGGMMNTEAFF. CDR3 DNA sequence: TGTGCCAGCAGCTTAGTCGGAGGGGGGGGAATGATGAACACTGAAGCTTTCTTT. Together with reference TRBV11-2 and TRBJ1-1, the CDR3 gives the full variable domain: EAGVAQSPRYKIIEKRQSVAFWCNPISGHATLYWYQQILGQGPKLLIQFQNNGVVDDSQLPKDRFSAERLKGVDSTLKIQPAKLEDSAVYLCASSLVGGGGMMNTEAFFGQGTRLTVV.

The V call is TRBV6-5, the J call TRBJ2-7, with TRBD1 identical over 9 bases. The CDR3 sequence is 15 residues long. Losses at the gene ends were 6 bases for V and 0 bases for J; bases not matched to a gene: 6. The germline V gene has CDR1 MNHEY and CDR2 SVGAGI. For the CDR3, the DNA is TGTGCCAGCAGCCGAGGACAGGGGAGCTCCTACGAGCAGTACTTC. As protein: CASSRGQGSSYEQYF.

The CDR3 coding sequence is TGTGCCAGCAGGGGGGTGACGGGGGGGCAACCAGATACGCAGTATTTT. This sequence encodes CASRGVTGGQPDTQYF. This chain links TRBV2 with TRBJ2-3, with 8 bases that match TRBD2. The length of the CDR3 is 16 residues. J gave up 4 bases and V 6 bases, and 12 bases lay outside the gene matches. Germline V gene sequence: CDR1 SNHLY, CDR2 FYNNEI.

The chain is built from TRBV6-5 and TRBJ2-7; D unclear. Trimming took off 6 bases at V and 0 bases at J, with 6 bases between the two ends. There are 12 residues in the CDR3. Germline V gene data show CDR1 as MNHEY and CDR2 as SVGAGI. The CDR3 reads CASRADSYEQYF. CDR3 sequence (DNA): TGTGCCAGCAGGGCCGACTCCTACGAGCAGTACTTC.